A selection of T cell receptor beta chains follows, all from one sample in a study of blood T cell repertoires in COVID-19. Clones were sequenced by immunoSEQ multiplex PCR, and TCRdb holds only the in-frame ones, with some missing. This sample has approximately 97,000 clones; around 85% occur once, and the top ten carry 4.4%. The specimen sequenced was peripheral blood. Every receptor here comes from a man aged 55 to 70 with acute or convalescent COVID-19. Each CDR3 is given without its conserved first and last residue.

V	J	CDR3
TRBV2	TRBJ1-1	ASSDWDRGTEAF
TRBV6-2/TRBV6-3	TRBJ2-1	ASSGTRTSGYNEQF
TRBV7-9	TRBJ2-2	ASSQVGTGELF
TRBV30	TRBJ1-5	AWGIGTLGNQPQH
TRBV5-4	TRBJ1-2	ASSWGGTGNYGYT
TRBV18	TRBJ2-5	ASSPQPTGMETQY
TRBV5-1	TRBJ2-3	ASSSEPLAGADTQY
TRBV5-4	TRBJ1-1	ASSSGTFEAF
TRBV6-2/TRBV6-3	TRBJ1-2	ASSPGIWGYT
TRBV18	TRBJ1-4	ASSPRQFVRAGEKLF
TRBV25-1	TRBJ1-4	ASSEKAFVEKLF
TRBV15	TRBJ2-3	ATSRGEVVDTQY
TRBV7-6	TRBJ2-7	ASTNRQDSYEQY
TRBV5-1	TRBJ2-1	ASRRSPSEPHNEQF
TRBV29-1	TRBJ2-7	SVEYTGETGKIYEQY
TRBV27	TRBJ2-7	ASSFQPTGYEQY
TRBV30	TRBJ1-2	AWIGTSNSYGYT
TRBV29-1	TRBJ1-1	SARREALNTEAF
TRBV24-1	TRBJ2-4	ATQEVAKNIQY
TRBV19	TRBJ1-5	ASSTIGPWGVSSNQPQH
TRBV9	TRBJ1-2	ASSVGGLANYGYT
TRBV5-1	TRBJ1-1	ASSPTPGNTEAF
TRBV18	TRBJ2-5	ASSRTGREGETQY
TRBV5-1	TRBJ1-2	ASSRDRANYGYT
TRBV19	TRBJ1-1	ASSIRAMNTEAF
TRBV4-2	TRBJ1-4	ASSQERRFNEKLF
TRBV19	TRBJ1-5	ASSIGLGGNQPQH
TRBV9	TRBJ2-3	ASSVAPLVFDTDTQY
TRBV10-1	TRBJ2-7	ASTGDWHYEQY
TRBV28	TRBJ2-7	ASRGGTEQY
TRBV28	TRBJ1-5	ASRSTGGGQPQH
TRBV7-6	TRBJ2-1	ASSESGRATNEQF
TRBV10-3	TRBJ2-3	AIRDPGQGGRTSSPDTQY
TRBV7-2	TRBJ1-4	ASSSRQGAEKLF
TRBV6-4	TRBJ1-2	ASSDSMGSYGYT
TRBV11-3	TRBJ2-2	ASSARAGNTGELF
TRBV18	TRBJ1-1	ASSPGQNTEAF
TRBV7-6	TRBJ2-3	ASSLGTLAGGFTDTQY
TRBV21-1	TRBJ1-5	ASSWGQGSNQPQH
TRBV6-5	TRBJ1-2	ASSYPGGYGYT
TRBV7-2	TRBJ2-5	ASSHTGTGEQETQY
TRBV11-3	TRBJ1-1	ASNRGGSLTEAF
TRBV18	TRBJ2-1	ASSPPGNEQF
TRBV10-2	TRBJ2-1	ASSELSGGSYNEQF
TRBV5-6	TRBJ1-2	ASSFAGTGDYGYT
TRBV4-2	TRBJ2-7	ASSPRVSPQYEQY
TRBV7-3	TRBJ1-2	ASSRQGRYGYT
TRBV4-1	TRBJ2-7	ASSQTGLAGNYEQY
TRBV3-1/TRBV3-2	TRBJ2-5	ASSQDLGTGGLTQY
TRBV9	TRBJ2-7	ASSVAGTGDDYEQY
TRBV19	TRBJ2-7	ASQGAGGTRQY
TRBV30	TRBJ1-6	AWSGDRGDSPLH
TRBV6-6	TRBJ2-2	ASSLVVSGELF
TRBV4-1	TRBJ2-2	ASSQRLADNTGELF